This entry lists 2 T cell receptor beta chains sequenced from one sample in a study of spatial heterogeneity in lung cancer. TCRdb passed the 5' RACE reads through MiXCR, listing each CDR3 protein once. There are 49,000 or so distinct CDR3 sequences in the sample; approximately 12% occur only once, and roughly a third lies in the top ten. The time point: blood at routine non-recurrence follow-up after resection. The source material was PBMCs, sampled at follow-up. The receptors come from a male donor with early-stage non-small cell lung cancer.

V and J are TRBV11-2 and TRBJ1-1, with D maybe TRBD1 (6 bases). V lost 3 bases to trimming and J lost 6 bases, with 14 bases between them. The germline V gene has CDR1 SGHAT and CDR2 FQNNGV. This CDR3 has 14 amino acids. The CDR3 nucleotides are TGTGCCAGCAGCTTCGTACAGGGTTACGCTGAAGCTTTCTTT. This gives the protein CASSFVQGYAEAFF.

In this sample, this clonotype turned up many times. The rearrangement joins TRBV9 to TRBJ2-3; D is unclear. Germline V CDR1 and CDR2: SGDLS, YYNGEE. The CDR3 is 14 residues long. Trimming cost V 0 bases and J 0 bases, with 5 bases left between them. CDR3 bases: TGTGCCAGCAGCGTAGCGGTAAGCACAGATACGCAGTATTTT. Translation gives CASSVAVSTDTQYF.